The 23 T cell receptor beta chains reported below all come from one sample, sequenced in a study of blood T cell repertoires in COVID-19. Method: immunoSEQ multiplex PCR; TCRdb's copy keeps in-frame clones and lacks some. The sample holds 200,000 to 300,000 clones, 81% seen once. Sequencing was performed on peripheral blood. These TCRs come from a woman at least 80 years old with COVID-19, enrolled during active disease.

The rearrangement uses TRBV6-1 and TRBJ1-1; D is unresolved. Trimming removed 1 base at V and 10 bases at J, with 22 bases between. The V gene's germline CDR1 is MNHNS and CDR2 SASEGT. The CDR3 is 16 residues long. The CDR3 DNA reads as TGTGCCAGCAGTGAAGGTGAGGGATCGTCCGCCGTGAGAGCTTTCTTT. Protein product: CASSEGEGSSAVRAFF.

DNA of the CDR3: TGCAGCGCGTGGGGCCCGGGACAGGGCAAAGATACGCAGTATTTT. Translation gives CSAWGPGQGKDTQYF. The chain couples TRBV29-1 to TRBJ2-3, with 9 bases that match TRBD1. The J segment lost 5 bases and the V segment lost 7 bases, leaving 13 bases of the junction unmatched. Germline loops: CDR1 SQVTM, CDR2 ANQGSEA. This CDR3 comprises 15 residues.

The gene calls are TRBV7-9 and TRBJ2-1; 8 nucleotides align to TRBD2. Germline trimming cut 2 bases from V and 6 bases from J; bases unmatched to any gene: 9. The germline gives CDR1 SEHNR, CDR2 FQNEAQ (reference sequence). This CDR3 spans 16 amino acids. The CDR3 DNA follows: TGTGCCAGCAGCTTAATACCGGTTAGCGGGGTCAATGAGCAGTTCTTC. Encoded protein: CASSLIPVSGVNEQFF.

In DNA form, the CDR3 reads TGTGCCAGCGCGAAGACAGGGGTAAACACCGGGGAGCTGTTTTTT. It yields the protein CASAKTGVNTGELFF. The chain recombines TRBV6-4 with TRBJ2-2; 8 nucleotides match TRBD1. The CDR3 consists of 15 residues. The ends lost 8 bases at V and 2 bases at J; junction bases unmatched: 7. The germline V gene encodes CDR1 MRHNA and CDR2 SNTAGT.

The chain combines TRBV5-4 with TRBJ2-7, with D maybe TRBD1 (6 bases). The V and J ends lost 4 bases and 5 bases respectively, with 19 bases between them. The CDR3 is 15 amino acids. Germline V gene data show CDR1 as SGHNT and CDR2 as YYREEE (reference sequence). The CDR3: CASSPRTVSPHEQYF. CDR3 DNA sequence: TGTGCCAGCAGCCCCAGGACAGTATCGCCCCACGAGCAGTACTTC.

This chain uses TRBV5-1 with TRBJ2-5; 15 positions match TRBD2. The CDR3 has 17 amino acids. V shed 1 base and J 5 bases; nucleotides not matched to a gene: 6. From germline, CDR1 is SGHRS and CDR2 YFSETQ. CDR3 protein: CASSLSGLAGGGETQYF. CDR3 sequence (DNA): TGCGCCAGCAGCTTGTCGGGACTAGCGGGAGGTGGGGAGACCCAGTACTTC.

This chain links TRBV5-4 with TRBJ2-2; perhaps TRBD2 as D (6 bases). V lost 4 bases, J lost 0 bases, and 16 bases lay in between. Germline CDR1 is SGHNT and CDR2 is YYREEE (reference sequence). The length of the CDR3 is 17 residues. Here the CDR3 reads CASSRAGRGSNTGELFF. In DNA, the CDR3 is TGTGCCAGCAGCCGGGCGGGGCGGGGCTCGAACACCGGGGAGCTGTTTTTT.

The chain carries TRBV3-1 (or the pseudogene TRBV3-2) and TRBJ1-2; 9 bases agree with TRBD1. The germline V gene encodes CDR1 LGHDT and CDR2 YNNKEL (reference sequence). V lost 2 bases to trimming and J lost 4 bases; unmatched junction nucleotides: 8. The CDR3 has 16 residues. The CDR3 DNA follows: TGTGCCAGCAGCCAACTACAGGGGGCCCTCGGCTATGGCTACACCTTC. Its translation: CASSQLQGALGYGYTF.

This clone was found once. CDR3 in DNA: TGTGCCAGCAGTGATATGGGACAGGGCGCAGATACGCAGTATTTT. Its protein product is CASSDMGQGADTQYF. The genes are TRBV2 and TRBJ2-3, with TRBD1 matching 9 bases. V was clipped by 3 bases and J by 4 bases; unmatched bases: 5. The CDR3 spans 15 residues. Per the germline V gene, CDR1 is SNHLY and CDR2 is FYNNEI. Using reference TRBV2 and TRBJ2-3 for the parts outside the CDR3, the full variable domain is EPEVTQTPSHQVTQMGQEVILRCVPISNHLYFYWYRQILGQKVEFLVSFYNNEISEKSEIFDDQFSVERPDGSNFTLKIRSTKLEDSAMYFCASSDMGQGADTQYFGPGTRLTVL.

The chain employs TRBV6-6 and TRBJ1-4, with 8 bases fitting TRBD1. This CDR3 spans 14 amino acids. Germline loops: CDR1 MNHNY, CDR2 SVGAGI (reference sequence). After removal of 6 bases from V and 8 bases from J, the junction contained 8 bases not matched to a gene. The CDR3 region is CASSLGQGREKLFF. CDR3 nucleotides: TGTGCCAGCAGCCTAGGACAGGGAAGGGAAAAACTGTTTTTT.

This rearrangement joins TRBV6-5 to TRBJ2-1, with D maybe TRBD2 (6 bases). The CDR3 runs 12 residues. The V and J ends lost 8 bases and 7 bases respectively, with 12 bases between them. The germline CDR1 and CDR2 sequences are MNHEY and SVGAGI. The CDR3 loop reads CASSKGRNEQFF. CDR3 coding DNA: TGTGCCAGCTCTAAGGGGAGGAATGAGCAGTTCTTC.

This sequence joins TRBV10-1 and TRBJ1-5; the D is unclear. CDR3 size: 13 residues. Germline V gene sequence: CDR1 WNHNN, CDR2 SYGVQD (reference sequence). V lost 4 bases and J lost 9, with 13 bases in between. CDR3 protein: CASSASRRGPQHF. The CDR3 nucleotides are TGCGCCAGCAGTGCCTCTCGTCGGGGGCCCCAGCATTTT.

As regards this clone: The same CDR3 arises from other DNA sequences in this sample as well. The CDR3 region has the DNA TGTGCCAGCAGTCTCCCCGGGGCAACTAATGAAAAACTGTTTTTT. Its translation: CASSLPGATNEKLFF. This chain connects TRBV28 to TRBJ1-4; D unclear. Looked up from germline, CDR1 is MDHEN and CDR2 is SYDVKM. V gave up 5 bases and J gave up 0 bases, with 10 bases separating them. This CDR3 has 15 residues.

In its sample, this clone was seen once. The genes are TRBV2 and TRBJ1-1; possible D gene TRBD1, 6 bases. The CDR3 contains 12 residues. The germline V gene has CDR1 SNHLY and CDR2 FYNNEI. The V end was cut by 3 bases, the J end by 10 bases, with 12 bases between. The CDR3 reads CASSDRGYGAFF. The DNA of the CDR3 is TGTGCCAGCAGTGACAGGGGTTACGGAGCTTTCTTT.

V gene TRBV5-6 combines with J gene TRBJ1-3, with TRBD1 matching 10 bases. Germline CDR1 SGHDT, CDR2 YYEEEE. The CDR3 spans 18 residues. The ends lost 0 bases at V and 2 bases at J; junction bases unmatched: 8. CDR3 sequence: CASSLARQGAGTGNTIYF. The CDR3 coding sequence is TGTGCCAGCAGCTTGGCCCGACAGGGGGCGGGGACTGGAAACACCATATATTTT.

J is TRBJ2-5 and V is TRBV2; 12 nucleotides line up with TRBD2. The CDR3 extends over 15 amino acids. The germline gives CDR1 SNHLY, CDR2 FYNNEI. With V trimmed by 7 bases and J by 0 bases, 3 bases remained unmatched. The CDR3 protein is CASKLAGGYQETQYF. In DNA, the CDR3 is TGTGCCAGCAAGCTAGCGGGGGGGTACCAAGAGACCCAGTACTTC.

This chain connects TRBV4-2 to TRBJ1-5, with 7 nucleotides matching TRBD1. This CDR3 region has 20 residues. V shed 2 bases, J shed 0 bases, and the junction held 16 bases outside the gene matches. From germline, CDR1 is LGHNA and CDR2 YNFKEQ. DNA of the CDR3: TGTGCCAGCAGCCAACAGATAAGCGCAGGGGGTACCTATAGCAATCAGCCCCAGCATTTT. Translated: CASSQQISAGGTYSNQPQHF.

The chain uses TRBV6-6 and TRBJ1-5; TRBD1 matches 9 bases. CDR1 and CDR2 from the germline V gene are MNHNY and SVGAGI (reference sequence). CDR3 length: 15 residues. V lost 6 bases, J lost 1 base, and 4 bases stayed unmatched. CDR3 residues: CASRTGGRSNQPQHF. Written as DNA, the CDR3 is TGTGCCAGCAGGACAGGGGGAAGGAGCAATCAGCCCCAGCATTTT.

This chain links TRBV18 with TRBJ1-5; 8 nucleotides agree with TRBD1. There are 15 residues in the CDR3. Germline trimming cut 3 bases from V and 6 bases from J; bases unmatched to any gene: 7. CDR1 is KGHSH, CDR2 LQKENI, per germline. CDR3 nucleotides: TGTGCCAGCTCACCGGGGACAGGTCCAGGTCAGCCCCAGCATTTT. Encoded protein: CASSPGTGPGQPQHF. The full variable domain, rest sourced from reference TRBV18 and TRBJ1-5, is NAGVMQNPRHLVRRRGQEARLRCSPMKGHSHVYWYRQLPEEGLKFMVYLQKENIIDESGMPKERFSAEFPKEGPSILRIQQVVRGDSAAYFCASSPGTGPGQPQHFGDGTRLSIL.

The rearrangement links TRBV5-8 to TRBJ1-6, with 12 bases that match TRBD1. Germline CDR1 and CDR2: SGHTS and YDEGEE. The length of the CDR3 is 18 residues. With V trimmed by 8 bases and J by 5 bases, 14 bases remained unmatched. The CDR3 DNA sequence: TGTGCCAGTTCGCGGGGGACAGGGGGCTCGTCCGATAATTCACCCCTCCACTTT. This codes for CASSRGTGGSSDNSPLHF.

The gene calls are TRBV27 and TRBJ2-1; D unclear. Germline CDR1 reads MNHEY; CDR2 reads SMNVEV (reference sequence). Trimming removed 5 bases from V and 0 bases from J, with 11 bases in between. This CDR3 spans 15 amino acids. Here the CDR3 DNA reads TGTGCCAGCAGTGATGACAAGAGCTCCTACAATGAGCAGTTCTTC. This codes for CASSDDKSSYNEQFF.

This sequence joins TRBV30 and TRBJ1-3, with no clear D. Looked up from germline, CDR1 is GTSNPN and CDR2 is SVGIG (reference sequence). Trimming shortened V by 0 bases and J by 2 bases, and 5 bases separated the two germline ends. This CDR3 contains 13 residues. CDR3 amino acids: CAWSVTAGNTIYF. CDR3 DNA sequence: TGTGCCTGGAGTGTCACAGCTGGAAACACCATATATTTT.

This clone has a single count. The genes are TRBV7-8 and TRBJ1-1; a weak D match, TRBD1 (5 bases). CDR1 and CDR2 (germline): SGHVS, FQNEAQ. V lost 5 bases and J lost 0, with 16 bases in between. The CDR3 contains 16 residues. The CDR3 reads CASSDRDLEMNTEAFF. As DNA, the CDR3 is TGTGCCAGCAGCGACAGAGATCTGGAAATGAACACTGAAGCTTTCTTT.